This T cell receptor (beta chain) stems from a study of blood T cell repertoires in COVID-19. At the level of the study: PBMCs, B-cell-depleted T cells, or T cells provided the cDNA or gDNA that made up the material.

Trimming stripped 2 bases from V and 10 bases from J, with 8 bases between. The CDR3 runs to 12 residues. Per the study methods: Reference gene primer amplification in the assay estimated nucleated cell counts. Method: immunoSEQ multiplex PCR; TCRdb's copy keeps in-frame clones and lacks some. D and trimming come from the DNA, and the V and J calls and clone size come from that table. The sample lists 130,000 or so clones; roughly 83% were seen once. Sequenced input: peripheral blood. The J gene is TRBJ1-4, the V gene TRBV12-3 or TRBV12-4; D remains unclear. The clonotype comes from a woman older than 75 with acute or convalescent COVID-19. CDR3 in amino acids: CASSLQVGKLFF. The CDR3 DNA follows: TGTGCCAGCAGTTTACAGGTTGGAAAACTGTTTTTT.